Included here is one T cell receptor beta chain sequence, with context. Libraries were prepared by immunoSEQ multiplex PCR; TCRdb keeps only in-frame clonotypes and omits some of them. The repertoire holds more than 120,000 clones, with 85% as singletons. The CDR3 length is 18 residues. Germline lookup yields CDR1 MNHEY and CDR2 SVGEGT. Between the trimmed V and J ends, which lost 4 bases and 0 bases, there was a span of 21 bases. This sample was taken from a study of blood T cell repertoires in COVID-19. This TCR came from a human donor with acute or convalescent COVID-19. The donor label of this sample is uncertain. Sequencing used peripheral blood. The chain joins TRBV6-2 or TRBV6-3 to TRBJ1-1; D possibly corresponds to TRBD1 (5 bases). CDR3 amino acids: CASSSGGRGLLVNTEAFF. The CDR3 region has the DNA TGTGCCAGCAGTTCCGGGGGGAGGGGCCTCTTGGTGAACACTGAAGCTTTCTTT.